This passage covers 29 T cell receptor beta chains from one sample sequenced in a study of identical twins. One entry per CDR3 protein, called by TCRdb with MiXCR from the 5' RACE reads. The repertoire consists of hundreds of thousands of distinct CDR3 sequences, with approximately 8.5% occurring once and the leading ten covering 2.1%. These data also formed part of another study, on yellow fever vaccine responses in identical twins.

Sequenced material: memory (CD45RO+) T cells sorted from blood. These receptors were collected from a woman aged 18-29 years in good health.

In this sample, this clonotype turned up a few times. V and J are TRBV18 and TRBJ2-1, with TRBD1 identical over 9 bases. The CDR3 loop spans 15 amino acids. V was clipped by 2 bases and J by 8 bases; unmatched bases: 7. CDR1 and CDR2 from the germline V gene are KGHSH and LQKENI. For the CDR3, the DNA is TGTGCCAGCTCACCAGGGACAGGGTCAGCGGATGAGCAGTTCTTC. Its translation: CASSPGTGSADEQFF.

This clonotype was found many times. The CDR3 DNA reads as TGTGCCAGCAGCGACCGGGACAGGGCACAGCCCCAGCATTTT. Amino acid sequence: CASSDRDRAQPQHF. This chain links TRBV9 with TRBJ1-5; 9 nucleotides agree with TRBD1. The CDR3 is made up of 14 amino acids. Germline CDR1 and CDR2: SGDLS and YYNGEE. V lost 3 bases to trimming and J lost 7 bases; unmatched junction nucleotides: 5.

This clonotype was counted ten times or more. The CDR3 nucleotides are TGCAGCGTTGTCAGGACAGGGGTATCCGAGCAGTACTTC. This sequence encodes CSVVRTGVSEQYF. The rearrangement uses TRBV29-1 and TRBJ2-7; 9 bases are a match to TRBD1. The V gene's germline CDR1 is SQVTM and CDR2 ANQGSEA. The CDR3 has 13 amino acids. Germline trimming cut 4 bases from V and 6 bases from J; bases unmatched to any gene: 7.

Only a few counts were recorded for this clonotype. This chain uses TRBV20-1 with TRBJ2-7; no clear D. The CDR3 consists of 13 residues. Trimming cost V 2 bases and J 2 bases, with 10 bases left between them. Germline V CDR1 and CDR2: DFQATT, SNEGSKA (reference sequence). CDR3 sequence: CSARPGSTYEQYV. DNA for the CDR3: TGCAGTGCTAGACCGGGCAGCACCTACGAGCAGTACGTC.

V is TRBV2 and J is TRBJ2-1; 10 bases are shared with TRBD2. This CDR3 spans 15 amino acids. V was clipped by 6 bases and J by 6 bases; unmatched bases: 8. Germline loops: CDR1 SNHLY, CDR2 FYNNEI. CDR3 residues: CASRVSASGSNEQFF. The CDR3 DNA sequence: TGTGCCAGCAGAGTTTCGGCTAGCGGGAGCAATGAGCAGTTCTTC.

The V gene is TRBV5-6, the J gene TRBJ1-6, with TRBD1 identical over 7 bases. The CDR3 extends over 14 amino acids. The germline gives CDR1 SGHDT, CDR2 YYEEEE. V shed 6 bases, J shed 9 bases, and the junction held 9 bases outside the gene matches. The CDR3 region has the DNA TGTGCCAGCACCGACAGGGTTTTGATTTCACCCCTCCACTTT. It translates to CASTDRVLISPLHF.

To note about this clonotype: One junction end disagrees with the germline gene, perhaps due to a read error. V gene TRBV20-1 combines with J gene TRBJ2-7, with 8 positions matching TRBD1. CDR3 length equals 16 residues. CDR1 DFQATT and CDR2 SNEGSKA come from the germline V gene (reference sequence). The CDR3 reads CCARNPGPGQDYEQYF. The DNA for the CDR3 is TGCTGTGCTAGAAATCCCGGCCCGGGACAGGACTACGAGCAGTACTTC.

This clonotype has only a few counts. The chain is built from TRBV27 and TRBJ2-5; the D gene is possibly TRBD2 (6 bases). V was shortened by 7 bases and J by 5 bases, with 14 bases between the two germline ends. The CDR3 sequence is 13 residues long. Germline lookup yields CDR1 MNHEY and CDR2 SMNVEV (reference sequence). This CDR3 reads CASTGSTRETQYF. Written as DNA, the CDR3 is TGTGCCAGCACCGGTTCGACTAGGGAGACCCAGTACTTC.

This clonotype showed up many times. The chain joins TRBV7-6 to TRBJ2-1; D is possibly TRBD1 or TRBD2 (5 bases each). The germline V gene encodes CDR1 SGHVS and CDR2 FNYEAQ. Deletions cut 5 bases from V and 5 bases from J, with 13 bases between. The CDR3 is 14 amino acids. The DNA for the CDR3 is TGTGCCAGCAGCGCCCGGGACGGAAACAATGAGCAGTTCTTC. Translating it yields CASSARDGNNEQFF.

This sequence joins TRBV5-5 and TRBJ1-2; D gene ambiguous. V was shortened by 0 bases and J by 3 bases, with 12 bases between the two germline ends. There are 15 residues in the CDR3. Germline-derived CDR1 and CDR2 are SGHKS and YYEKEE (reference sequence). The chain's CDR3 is CASSLGLGLYYGYTF. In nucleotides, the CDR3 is TGTGCCAGCAGCTTGGGGTTAGGGCTTTACTATGGCTACACCTTC.

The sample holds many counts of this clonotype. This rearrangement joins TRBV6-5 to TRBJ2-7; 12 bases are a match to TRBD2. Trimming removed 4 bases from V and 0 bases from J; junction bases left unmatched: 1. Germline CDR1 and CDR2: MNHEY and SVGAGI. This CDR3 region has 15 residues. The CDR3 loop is CASSSLAGGSYEQYF. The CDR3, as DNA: TGTGCCAGCAGTTCACTAGCGGGAGGCTCCTACGAGCAGTACTTC.

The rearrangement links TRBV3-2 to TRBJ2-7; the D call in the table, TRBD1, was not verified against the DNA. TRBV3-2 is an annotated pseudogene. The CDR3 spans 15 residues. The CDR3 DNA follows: TGTGCCTGCTCCCCCTGGGGCGGGAGCTCCTACGAGCAGTACTTC. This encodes CACSPWGGSSYEQYF.

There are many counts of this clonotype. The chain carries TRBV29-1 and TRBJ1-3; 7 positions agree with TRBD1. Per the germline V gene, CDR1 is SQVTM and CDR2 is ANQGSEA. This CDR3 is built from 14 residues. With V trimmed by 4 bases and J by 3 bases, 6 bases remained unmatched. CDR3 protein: CSVVQGTDGNTIYF. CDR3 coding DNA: TGCAGCGTTGTACAGGGGACTGATGGAAACACCATATATTTT.

CDR3 nucleotides: TGTGCCAGCAGCGTGGGGGACTCCTACTCTGGGGCCAACGTCCTGACTTTC. This encodes CASSVGDSYSGANVLTF. The chain carries TRBV9 and TRBJ2-6, with a tentative D call TRBD2 (6 bases). Germline V gene sequence: CDR1 SGDLS, CDR2 YYNGEE. V was clipped by 2 bases and J by 0 bases, with 12 bases between them. The CDR3 consists of 17 residues.

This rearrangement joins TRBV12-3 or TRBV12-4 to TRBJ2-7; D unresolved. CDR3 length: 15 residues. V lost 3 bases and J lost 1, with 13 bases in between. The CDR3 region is CASSLGWEGSYEQYF. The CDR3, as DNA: TGTGCCAGCAGTTTGGGGTGGGAAGGGTCCTACGAGCAGTACTTC.

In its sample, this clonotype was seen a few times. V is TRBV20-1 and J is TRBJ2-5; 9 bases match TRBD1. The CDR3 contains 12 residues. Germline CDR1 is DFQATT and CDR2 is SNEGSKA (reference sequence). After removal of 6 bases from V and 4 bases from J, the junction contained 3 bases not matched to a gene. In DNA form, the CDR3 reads TGCAGTGCCGGGACAGGGCCAGAGACCCAGTACTTC. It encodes CSAGTGPETQYF.

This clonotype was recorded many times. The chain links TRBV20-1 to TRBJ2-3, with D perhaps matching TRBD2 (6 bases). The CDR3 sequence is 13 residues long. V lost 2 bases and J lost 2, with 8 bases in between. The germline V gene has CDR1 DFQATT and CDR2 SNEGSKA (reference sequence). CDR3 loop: CSARRDFTDTQYF. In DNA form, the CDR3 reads TGCAGTGCTAGACGGGACTTCACAGATACGCAGTATTTT.

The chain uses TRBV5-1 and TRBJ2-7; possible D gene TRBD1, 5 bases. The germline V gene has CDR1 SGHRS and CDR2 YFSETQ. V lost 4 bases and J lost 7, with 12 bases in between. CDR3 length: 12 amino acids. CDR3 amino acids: CASSQDTDEQYF. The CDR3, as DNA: TGCGCCAGCAGCCAGGACACGGATGAGCAGTACTTC.

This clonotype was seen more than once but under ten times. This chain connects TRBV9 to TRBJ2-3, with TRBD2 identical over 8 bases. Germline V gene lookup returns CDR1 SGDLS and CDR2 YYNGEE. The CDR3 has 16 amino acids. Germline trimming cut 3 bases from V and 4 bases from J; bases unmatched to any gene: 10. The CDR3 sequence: CASSASAGGTSDTQYF. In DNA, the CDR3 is TGTGCCAGCAGCGCCAGTGCGGGAGGAACATCAGATACGCAGTATTTT.

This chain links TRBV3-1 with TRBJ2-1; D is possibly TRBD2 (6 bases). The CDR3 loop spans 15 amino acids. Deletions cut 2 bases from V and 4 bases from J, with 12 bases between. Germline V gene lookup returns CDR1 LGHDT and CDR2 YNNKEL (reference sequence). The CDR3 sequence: CASSQYGSSYNEQFF. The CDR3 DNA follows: TGTGCCAGCAGCCAATACGGGAGTTCGTACAATGAGCAGTTCTTC.

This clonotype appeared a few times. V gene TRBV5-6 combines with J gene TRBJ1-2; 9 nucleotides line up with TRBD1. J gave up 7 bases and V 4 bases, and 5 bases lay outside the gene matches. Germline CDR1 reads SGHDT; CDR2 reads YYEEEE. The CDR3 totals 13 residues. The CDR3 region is CASSQGTGFGYTF. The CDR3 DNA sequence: TGTGCCAGCAGCCAAGGGACAGGGTTTGGCTACACCTTC.

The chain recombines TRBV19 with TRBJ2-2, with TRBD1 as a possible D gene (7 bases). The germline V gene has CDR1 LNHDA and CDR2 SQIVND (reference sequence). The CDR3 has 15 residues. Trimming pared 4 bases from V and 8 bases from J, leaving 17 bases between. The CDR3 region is CASSRRTGGTGELFF. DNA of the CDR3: TGTGCCAGTAGTAGGAGGACAGGAGGGACTGGGGAGCTGTTTTTT. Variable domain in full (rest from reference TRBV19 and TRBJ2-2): DGGITQSPKYLFRKEGQNVTLSCEQNLNHDAMYWYRQDPGQGLRLIYYSQIVNDFQKGDIAEGYSVSREKKESFPLTVTSAQKNPTAFYLCASSRRTGGTGELFFGEGSRLTVL.

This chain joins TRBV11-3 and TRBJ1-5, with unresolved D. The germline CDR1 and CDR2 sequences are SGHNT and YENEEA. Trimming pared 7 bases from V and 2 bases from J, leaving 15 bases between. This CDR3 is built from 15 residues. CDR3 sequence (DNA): TGTGCCAGCACCCAGAAGGCCAAACGCAATCAGCCCCAGCATTTT. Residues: CASTQKAKRNQPQHF.

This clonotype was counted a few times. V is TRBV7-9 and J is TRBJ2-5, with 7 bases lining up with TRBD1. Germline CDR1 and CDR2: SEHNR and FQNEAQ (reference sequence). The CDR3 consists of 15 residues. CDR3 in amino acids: CVGSLARQGQETQYF. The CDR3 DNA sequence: TGTGTCGGCAGCTTAGCGCGACAGGGCCAAGAGACCCAGTACTTC.

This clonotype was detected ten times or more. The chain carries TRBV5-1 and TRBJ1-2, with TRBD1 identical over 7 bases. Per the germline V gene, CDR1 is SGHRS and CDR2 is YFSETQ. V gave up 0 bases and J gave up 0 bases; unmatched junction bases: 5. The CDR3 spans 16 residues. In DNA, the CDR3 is TGCGCCAGCAGCTTGGACCCCGGGACAGCTAACTATGGCTACACCTTC. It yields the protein CASSLDPGTANYGYTF.

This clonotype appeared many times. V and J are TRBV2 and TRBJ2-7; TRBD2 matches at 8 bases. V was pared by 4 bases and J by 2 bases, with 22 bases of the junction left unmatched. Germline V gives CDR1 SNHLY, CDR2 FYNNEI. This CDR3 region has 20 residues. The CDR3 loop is CASSVGRSGAYNELPYEQYF. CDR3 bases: TGTGCCAGCAGTGTTGGACGTAGCGGGGCCTATAATGAATTACCCTACGAGCAGTACTTC.

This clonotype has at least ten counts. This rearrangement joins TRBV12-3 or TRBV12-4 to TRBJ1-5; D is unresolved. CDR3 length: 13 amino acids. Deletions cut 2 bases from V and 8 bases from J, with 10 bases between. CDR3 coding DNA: TGTGCCAGCAGTTTATCTCCAATTGAGCCCCAGCATTTT. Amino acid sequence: CASSLSPIEPQHF.

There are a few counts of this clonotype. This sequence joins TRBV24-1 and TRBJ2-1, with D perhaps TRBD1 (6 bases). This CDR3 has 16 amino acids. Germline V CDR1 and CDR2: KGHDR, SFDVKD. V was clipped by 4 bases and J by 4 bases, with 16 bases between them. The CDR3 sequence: CATSDRGQSKYNEQFF. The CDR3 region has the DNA TGTGCCACCAGTGACCGAGGACAGAGCAAGTACAATGAGCAGTTCTTC.

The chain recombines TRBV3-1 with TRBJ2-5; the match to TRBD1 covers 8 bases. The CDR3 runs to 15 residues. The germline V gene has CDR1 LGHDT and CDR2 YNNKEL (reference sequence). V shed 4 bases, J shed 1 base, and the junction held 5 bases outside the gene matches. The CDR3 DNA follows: TGTGCCAGCAGCCGAGAGACAGGGGCCCAAGAGACCCAGTACTTC. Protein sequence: CASSRETGAQETQYF.